Reported below is one T cell receptor (beta chain). Its antigen is unknown. No qualities accompany the bases; no much larger clone lies one base away. This record belongs to a study of beta chain features in type 1 diabetes (dated by TCRdb to 2017 to 2018). Turning to the overall study: No differences in mean age, gender distribution, total cell number or subset yield were found between patients and healthy donors. A total of 107,917,701 sorted cells were examined across all samples, and the number of cells per subset was strongly correlated with RNA yield. The study compared TCRB repertoires of sorted circulating CD4+ T cell subsets between recently diagnosed type 1 diabetes patients and matched healthy donors. Regulatory and stem cell-like memory subsets were isolated from only 8 patients and about 8 healthy donors, whereas naive and central memory subsets came from all 30 or so donors.

Each donor gave one peripheral blood draw, approximately 110 mL on average, collected into heparinised tubes. Using a panel that included CD45RO, CCR7, CD25, CD127, CD95 and CD27, naive, central memory, regulatory and stem cell-like memory CD4+ T cells were sorted on a BD FACSAria II. All sorted populations exceeded 95% purity. Right away, PBMCs were isolated by Lymphoprep density gradient centrifugation and were stained directly, with no culture step. To minimize batch effects, samples were stained and sorted in pairs, one healthy donor with one patient per experiment. All of the isolated RNA was reverse transcribed with the High Capacity cDNA Reverse Transcription Kit, so expressed TCRB transcripts were sequenced. Deep immunoSEQ sequencing was performed on naive, central memory and regulatory T cell samples, with an average of approximately 3.9 million total reads per sample. Sorted cells were lysed in RLT buffer, and RNA was extracted using DNase-treated RNeasy Micro or Mini kits according to cell number. To prevent cross-contamination, each cell subset was processed individually, whereas patient and healthy donor samples were processed jointly. Using the immunoSEQ multiplex PCR, TCRB sequences were amplified from cDNA into 87-bp fragments spanning the CDR3 region. Amplicons were sequenced on the Illumina HiSeq platform. The paper's data handling went like this. PCR bias was computationally corrected using synthetic template baselines, reads within Hamming distance 2 were collapsed, and singletons that could not be merged were discarded. Reads were aligned against IMGT to assign V, D and J genes, CDR3 length and insertions or deletions at six rearrangement sites. Within each subset, clonotype counts were normalized to sorted cell number, after which true diversity and Gini coefficients were computed with the tcR R package. The overlap coefficient, calculated on TCRB nucleotide sequences, was used to measure repertoire sharing. Imported from immuneACCESS, the table was reduced by TCRdb to in-frame sequences with V and J called. These copies leave out some clones; in studies compared against another copy, an unresolved V gene accounts for under half, and the cause of the remainder is not known. V, J and clone size reflect that table, while D and trimming were determined from the DNA. The sample profile shows about 180,000 clones; 7.8% of them were found once. About 1% of the sample is held by the ten biggest clonotypes.

V and J are truncated by 4 bases and 6 bases respectively, leaving an intervening sequence of 16 bases. Taken from the germline V gene, the CDR1 and CDR2 loops are MGHRA and YSYEKL. The CDR3 measures 15 amino acids from cysteine to phenylalanine. This entry keeps only the CDR3 DNA: 45 bases, framed from base 1. Broader findings and caveats from the paper: At VDJ recombination sites, type 1 diabetes patients had fewer insertions and more deleted nucleotides, which implies abnormalities in thymic rearrangement. The naive, central memory and regulatory TCRB repertoires appeared to resemble one another more closely among patients than among healthy donors. PCR might favor shorter templates, but patient and control samples were amplified and corrected together, so any skew would affect both groups equally. A moderate but significant shortening of TCRB CDR3 length was observed in type 1 diabetes patients in all four CD4+ subsets. Because cDNA was sequenced instead of genomic DNA, highly expressing activated cells could be over-represented, though the groups showed no difference in activation or CD3 levels. HLA sub-analyses involved small numbers of individuals, so any influence of HLA type on TCRB rearrangement remained unresolved.

Sequencing input: central memory CD4+ T cells from blood. The origin of this receptor is a woman in her thirties or forties with type 1 diabetes. In this chain, TRBV4-1 is recombined with TRBJ1-5, with the D gene not clear enough to name. CDR3 protein: CASSRSGERSQPQHF. In nucleotide form, the sequence is TGCGCCAGCAGCCGTAGCGGAGAGCGAAGTCAGCCCCAGCATTTT.